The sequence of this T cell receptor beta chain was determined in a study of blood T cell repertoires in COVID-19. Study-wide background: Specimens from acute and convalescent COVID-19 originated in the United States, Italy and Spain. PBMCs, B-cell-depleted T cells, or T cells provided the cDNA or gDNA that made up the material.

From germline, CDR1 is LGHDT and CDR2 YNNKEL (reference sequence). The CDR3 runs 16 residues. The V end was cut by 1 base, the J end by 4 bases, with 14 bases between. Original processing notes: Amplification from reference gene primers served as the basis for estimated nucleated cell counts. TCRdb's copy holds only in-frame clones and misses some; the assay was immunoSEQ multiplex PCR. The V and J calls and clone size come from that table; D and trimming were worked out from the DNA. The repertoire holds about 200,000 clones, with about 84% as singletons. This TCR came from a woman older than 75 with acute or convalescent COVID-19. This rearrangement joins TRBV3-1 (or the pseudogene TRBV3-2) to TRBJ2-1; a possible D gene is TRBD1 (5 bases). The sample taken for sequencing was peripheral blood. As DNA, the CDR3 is TGTGCCAGCAGCCAAGTGGGGCCCGAGAATTACAATGAGCAGTTCTTC. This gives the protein CASSQVGPENYNEQFF.